This note documents a single T cell receptor (beta chain) sequence. The antigen remains unidentified. TCRdb keeps only in-frame clones here, not all; method: immunoSEQ multiplex PCR. Here the sample spans 40,000 to 60,000 clones, 60% to 85% being singletons. The CDR3 loop spans 16 amino acids. With 1 base removed from V and 6 bases from J, the gap between germline ends came to 19 bases. The germline V gene has CDR1 SGHTA and CDR2 FQGNSA. The data were obtained in a study of pediatric ulcerative colitis. General study points: Compared with controls, ulcerative colitis showed greater blood-rectum clone sharing.

Rectal tissue came from one to two pinch biopsies taken at colonoscopy. The diagnostic colonoscopy in ulcerative colitis patients preceded any immunosuppressive treatment. This TCR was recovered from a girl aged 5-17 years with moderate ulcerative colitis. Sample: gut tissue. The chain recombines TRBV7-2 with TRBJ2-7, with a possible D match to TRBD2 (6 bases). CDR3 sequence: CASSLGGDASWTEQYF. The DNA for the CDR3 is TGTGCCAGCAGCTTAGGGGGGGACGCATCTTGGACCGAGCAGTACTTC.